This T cell receptor beta chain was found in a study of blood T cell repertoires in COVID-19. Overall study context: The cDNA or gDNA used as material had been derived from T cells, B-cell-depleted T cells, or PBMCs.

Germline CDR1 is SGHAT and CDR2 is FQNNGV. The CDR3 spans 16 residues. Germline trimming cut 6 bases from V and 0 bases from J; bases unmatched to any gene: 10. The authors' processing: Reference gene primers were amplified, and this amplification served to estimate nucleated cell counts. Sequencing was performed with immunoSEQ multiplex PCR; in TCRdb, only in-frame clones are kept and a portion is missing. The V and J calls and clone size come from that table; D and trimming were worked out from the DNA. This table holds 450,000 or so clones, around 91% found once. Recovery meant two consecutive negative NP/OP PCR tests, professional clearance, or resolved symptoms.

This chain connects TRBV11-2 to TRBJ1-1; 7 bases agree with TRBD1. The sequencing sample was made of PBMCs or T cells enriched from blood (not recorded which). The clonotype comes from a man aged 18-30 years who had recovered from COVID-19. This CDR3 reads CASRRGQVPMNTEAFF. The CDR3 region has the DNA TGTGCCAGCAGACGAGGACAGGTGCCCATGAACACTGAAGCTTTCTTT.